Listed below are T cell receptor beta chains from one sample, sequenced in a study of OX40 agonist ivuxolimab in advanced cancers. TCRdb's table, derived via immunoSEQ multiplex PCR, lists solely in-frame clones and lacks some. The sample lists around 66,000 clones, about nine tenths occurring once. The material was CD4+ or CD8+ T cells sorted from blood, obtained in a trial of the OX40 agonist ivuxolimab. These receptors originate from an adult with an advanced solid tumor such as melanoma, head and neck, liver or kidney cancer. CDR3s include the opening cysteine and the closing phenylalanine or tryptophan. The D gene is left open where the match is weak. Size is stated for part of the rows, as once, few or many counts, or as a class when the clone is expanded.

DNA: TGCGCCAGCAGCCACCTTTGGACTAGCGGGAGGGCTAACACCGGGGAGCTGTTTTTT; CDR3: CASSHLWTSGRANTGELFF; D: TRBD2; V: TRBV4-1; J: TRBJ2-2; length: 19; size: -
DNA: TGTGCCAGCAGTGAAGCGGGAGCGGGGGGGCGTGGCACAGATACGCAGTATTTT; CDR3: CASSEAGAGGRGTDTQYF; D: TRBD2; V: TRBV6-1; J: TRBJ2-3; length: 18; size: -
DNA: TGTGCCAGCAGCCACCTGGCAGGGTCCTATGGCTACACCTTC; CDR3: CASSHLAGSYGYTF; D: -; V: TRBV11-2; J: TRBJ1-2; length: 14; size: -
DNA: TGTGCCAGCAGCCCTCGGGGCTACGAGCAGTACTTC; CDR3: CASSPRGYEQYF; D: -; V: TRBV7-6; J: TRBJ2-7; length: 12; size: -
DNA: TGTGCCAGCCTCTATGGCGGGGGGATCACCGGGGAGCTGTTTTTT; CDR3: CASLYGGGITGELFF; D: TRBD2; V: TRBV19; J: TRBJ2-2; length: 15; size: -
DNA: TGTGCCAGTAGTCCGCAGCCTGGACAGGTCTATGGCTACACCTTC; CDR3: CASSPQPGQVYGYTF; D: TRBD1; V: TRBV19; J: TRBJ1-2; length: 15; size: -
DNA: TGTGCCTGGGGGACTTTAGCCCAAGGAAACACCATATATTTT; CDR3: CAWGTLAQGNTIYF; D: -; V: TRBV30; J: TRBJ1-3; length: 14; size: -
DNA: TGTGCCAGTGCCCGGGCCCCGGGCACCGGGGAGCTGTTTTTT; CDR3: CASARAPGTGELFF; D: -; V: TRBV6-5; J: TRBJ2-2; length: 14; size: -
DNA: TGTGCCTGGAGGGACAGGGTTAAGCCGGGGTCACCCCTCCACTTT; CDR3: CAWRDRVKPGSPLHF; D: TRBD1; V: TRBV30; J: TRBJ1-6; length: 15; size: -
DNA: TGTGCCAGTAGTATAGGGACGGCAATCAATCAGCCCCAGCATTTT; CDR3: CASSIGTAINQPQHF; D: -; V: TRBV19; J: TRBJ1-5; length: 15; size: -
DNA: TGCGCCAGCAGCCCAGGGACGAACACTGAAGCTTTCTTT; CDR3: CASSPGTNTEAFF; D: -; V: TRBV5-1; J: TRBJ1-1; length: 13; size: few
DNA: TGTGCCACCAGCAGAGTTACTAGCGGGAGTGAGACCCAGTACTTC; CDR3: CATSRVTSGSETQYF; D: TRBD2; V: TRBV15; J: TRBJ2-5; length: 15; size: once
DNA: TGTGCTAGCAGCCCCGGGACAGGGCTAGAGACCCAGTACTTC; CDR3: CASSPGTGLETQYF; D: TRBD1; V: TRBV7-7; J: TRBJ2-5; length: 14; size: -
DNA: TGTGCCAGCAGCCAAATACAAAGTCCTTCCTCCTACGAGCAGTACTTC; CDR3: CASSQIQSPSSYEQYF; D: -; V: TRBV14; J: TRBJ2-7; length: 16; size: -
DNA: TGTGCCAGCAGCGAACAACTAGGGGGCGGGGAGCTGTTTTTT; CDR3: CASSEQLGGGELFF; D: -; V: TRBV7-2; J: TRBJ2-2; length: 14; size: -
DNA: TGTGCCAGCAGCTTACAGGTCCTTTACAATGAGCAGTTCTTC; CDR3: CASSLQVLYNEQFF; D: -; V: TRBV11-1; J: TRBJ2-1; length: 14; size: -
DNA: TGTGCCAGCAGCTTAGCGCGCCAAGAGACCCAGTACTTC; CDR3: CASSLARQETQYF; D: -; V: TRBV7-2; J: TRBJ2-5; length: 13; size: -
DNA: TGTGCCAGCAGCTTAGGTCCACTCTACGAGCAGTACTTC; CDR3: CASSLGPLYEQYF; D: -; V: TRBV7-2; J: TRBJ2-7; length: 13; size: -
DNA: TGTGCCAGCAGCGTATCCCCGGGGCGGGCTGAAGCTTTCTTT; CDR3: CASSVSPGRAEAFF; D: -; V: TRBV9; J: TRBJ1-1; length: 14; size: -
DNA: TGCGCCAGCAGCCAATCCACCGGGCCACAAACAAACTCCTATAATTCACCCCTCCACTTT; CDR3: CASSQSTGPQTNSYNSPLHF; D: -; V: TRBV4-3; J: TRBJ1-6; length: 20; size: -
DNA: TGTGCCAGCTCACCAGGTCCCCCCGGGGCCTCCTACGAGCAGTACTTC; CDR3: CASSPGPPGASYEQYF; D: -; V: TRBV18; J: TRBJ2-7; length: 16; size: -
DNA: TGTGCCAGCAGCTTAGGGGGACAGGGGTTGAACTATGGCTACACCTTC; CDR3: CASSLGGQGLNYGYTF; D: TRBD1; V: TRBV13; J: TRBJ1-2; length: 16; size: -
DNA: TGCGCCAGCAGCCCAATCCCTGACAGCACCGGGGAGCTGTTTTTT; CDR3: CASSPIPDSTGELFF; D: -; V: TRBV5-1; J: TRBJ2-2; length: 15; size: -
DNA: TGTGCCAGCAGTTTGGGCTGGGACTCCTACAATGAGCAGTTCTTC; CDR3: CASSLGWDSYNEQFF; D: -; V: TRBV27; J: TRBJ2-1; length: 15; size: -
DNA: TGTGCCAGCATCGGAGGGACTTCGAATCAGCCCCAGCATTTT; CDR3: CASIGGTSNQPQHF; D: -; V: TRBV28; J: TRBJ1-5; length: 14; size: once